Below are 5 T cell receptor beta chains sequenced from a single sample in a study of lymphopenia after photon versus proton radiotherapy. Only in-frame clones appear in the TCRdb table, and some are missing; sequencing was by immunoSEQ multiplex PCR. Here the sample spans about 40,000 clones, more than 70% being singletons. This specimen was peripheral blood, taken from a patient treated with photon-based radiotherapy. These receptors were collected from a man aged 45-65 years with gastric cancer.

The chain has TRBV6-6 and TRBJ2-2; no firm D call. In germline, CDR1 is MNHNY, CDR2 SVGAGI (reference sequence). V was pared by 2 bases and J by 6 bases, with 4 bases between. The CDR3 has 12 residues. The CDR3 DNA reads as TGTGCCAGCAGTTACGCGTCCGGGGAGCTGTTTTTT. It codes for CASSYASGELFF.

This clone was seen only once. This chain joins TRBV27 and TRBJ2-1, with a tentative D call TRBD2 (5 bases). Per germline, CDR1 MNHEY and CDR2 SMNVEV (reference sequence). This CDR3 region has 13 residues. V was trimmed by 10 bases and J by 7 bases, leaving 17 bases between them. The CDR3 reads CATQTLGVNEQFF. The CDR3 DNA reads as TGTGCCACCCAGACACTAGGAGTGAATGAGCAGTTCTTC.

This rearrangement joins TRBV19 to TRBJ2-2, with no clear D. The V gene's germline CDR1 is LNHDA and CDR2 SQIVND (reference sequence). The CDR3 has 13 amino acids. V was shortened by 5 bases and J by 2 bases, with 6 bases between the two germline ends. CDR3 in DNA: TGTGCCAGTAGTCCAGATAACACCGGGGAGCTGTTTTTT. It is translated as CASSPDNTGELFF.

The chain has TRBV2 and TRBJ2-6; D not resolved. The CDR3 totals 12 residues. Per germline, CDR1 SNHLY and CDR2 FYNNEI. The ends were cut back, 6 bases at V and 2 bases at J, with 2 bases in the middle. For the CDR3, the DNA is TGTGCCAGCAGGGCTGGGGCCAACGTCCTGACTTTC. Its protein is CASRAGANVLTF.

CDR3: CASSQDVGGRGTGELFF. The CDR3 DNA reads as TGCGCCAGCAGCCAAGATGTAGGCGGGAGGGGGACCGGGGAGCTGTTTTTT. The rearrangement joins TRBV4-3 to TRBJ2-2; TRBD2 matches at 9 bases. The V gene's germline CDR1 is LGHNA and CDR2 YSLEER. The V gene end was trimmed by 0 bases and the J gene end by 5 bases; junction bases not matched to a gene: 7. The CDR3 loop spans 17 amino acids.